Listed below are T cell receptor beta chains from one sample, sequenced in a study of blood T cell repertoires in COVID-19. Method: immunoSEQ multiplex PCR; TCRdb's copy keeps in-frame clones and lacks some. This table holds approximately 260,000 clones, approximately 86% found once. Source material: peripheral blood. The receptors derive from a man younger than 30 with active or convalescent COVID-19. Both conserved end residues are trimmed from each CDR3.

CDR3aa	v_gene	j_gene
ASSLGDRGNYGYT	TRBV5-4	TRBJ1-2
ASRPGQGYGYT	TRBV6-5	TRBJ1-2
ASSLTGGVGDEQY	TRBV11-2	TRBJ2-7
ASSLRVGGSGELF	TRBV7-2	TRBJ2-2
ASRAQGWSDTQY	TRBV5-1	TRBJ2-3
ASSLYRESGYT	TRBV7-9	TRBJ1-2
TSSYRTIQETQY	TRBV1	TRBJ2-5
ATSDFTAGTYNEQF	TRBV24-1	TRBJ2-1
ASSSADRGLADTQY	TRBV11-2	TRBJ2-3
ASMVAENTEAF	TRBV19	TRBJ1-1
ASSSGSSYNEQF	TRBV6-5	TRBJ2-1
ASSSGLPMRNSPLH	TRBV7-9	TRBJ1-6
ASRGTRHEAF	TRBV2	TRBJ1-1
ASSQDSRGARNEQF	TRBV11-3	TRBJ2-1
ASSQGAGAGEETQY	TRBV4-1	TRBJ2-5
ASSLATGQMNTEAF	TRBV5-1	TRBJ1-1
ASSLLFGHGGNEQF	TRBV28	TRBJ2-1
ASSPSGLDREGINTEAF	TRBV21-1	TRBJ1-1
ASSFGTADNNEQF	TRBV11-2	TRBJ2-1
ASSIPEGLADNYEQY	TRBV21-1	TRBJ2-7
ASWKGGASEAF	TRBV10-3	TRBJ1-1
ASSQVTGYNEQF	TRBV14	TRBJ2-1
ACPGTSGGGHEQY	TRBV30	TRBJ2-7
ASSYGLSGDSYEQY	TRBV6-2/TRBV6-3	TRBJ2-7
ASSSPPGQGYTQY	TRBV5-6	TRBJ2-3
ASSLDTELF	TRBV5-1	TRBJ1-4
ASRVARTGNTGELF	TRBV25-1	TRBJ2-2
ASSQADNEQF	TRBV3-1/TRBV3-2	TRBJ2-1
ASSLPSGTGELF	TRBV28	TRBJ2-2
ASSPYSGGGGYT	TRBV27	TRBJ1-2
ASSDRGGTGELF	TRBV27	TRBJ2-2
ASSYSGGEQY	TRBV6-5	TRBJ2-7
ASSGAGRQLGGFRTGELF	TRBV6-2/TRBV6-3	TRBJ2-2
ASSRNMNTEAF	TRBV4-2	TRBJ1-1
ATSSGSGTDTQY	TRBV15	TRBJ2-3
ASSTRTGELF	TRBV2	TRBJ2-2
ASSLSSSGELF	TRBV5-6	TRBJ2-2
ASRTGGYQTGELF	TRBV6-5	TRBJ2-2
ASSSSQAGYT	TRBV19	TRBJ1-2
ASKGATDTQY	TRBV2	TRBJ2-3
ASEPDMNTEAF	TRBV19	TRBJ1-1
ASSRAGEQGAGNTIY	TRBV4-2	TRBJ1-3
ASSSKTHSGTRGAPDTQY	TRBV7-6	TRBJ2-3
ASSYFGSSYEQY	TRBV6-2/TRBV6-3	TRBJ2-7